A single sample is the source of the 27 T cell receptor beta chains below, sequenced in a study of shared clonotypes between healthy human individuals. Clones were read by immunoSEQ multiplex PCR, and TCRdb kept only the in-frame ones, dropping some. In the table there are roughly 2,300,000 clones, around 92% of which are singletons. The sample taken for sequencing was naive CD4+ T cells from PBMCs. Sample subset: CD45RA+ positively selected. These receptors originate from a man between 18 and 29 years old in good health. Some clones in this sample may be carry-over from other donors' samples.

This clone was detected only once. This chain connects TRBV6-1 to TRBJ2-1; the match to TRBD1 covers 8 bases. The CDR3 is 15 amino acids. The V gene end was trimmed by 3 bases and the J gene end by 0 bases; junction bases not matched to a gene: 1. Germline V CDR1 and CDR2: MNHNS, SASEGT. The CDR3 here is CASSDGQGSYNEQFF. Here the CDR3 DNA reads TGTGCCAGCAGTGATGGACAGGGCTCCTACAATGAGCAGTTCTTC.

The gene calls are TRBV4-3 and TRBJ2-5, with 11 bases aligning to TRBD2. Trimming cost V 4 bases and J 2 bases; bases outside gene matches: 6. Germline V gene data show CDR1 as LGHNA and CDR2 as YSLEER. This CDR3 spans 16 amino acids. In DNA, the CDR3 is TGCGCCAGCAGCCCTAGACTAGCGGGGACACAAGAGACCCAGTACTTC. It specifies CASSPRLAGTQETQYF.

The rearrangement links TRBV7-9 to TRBJ2-3; 8 bases fit TRBD2. J gave up 4 bases and V 8 bases, and 8 bases lay outside the gene matches. The germline gives CDR1 SEHNR, CDR2 FQNEAQ (reference sequence). The CDR3 loop spans 14 amino acids. The DNA for the CDR3 is TGTGCCAGCTCCAATAGCGGGACTGCAGATACGCAGTATTTT. Translation: CASSNSGTADTQYF.

This chain links TRBV10-1 with TRBJ1-2; D gene unclear. V dropped 4 bases and J dropped 4 bases, with 16 bases sitting between them. This CDR3 spans 15 amino acids. Looked up from germline, CDR1 is WNHNN and CDR2 is SYGVQD (reference sequence). CDR3 DNA sequence: TGCGCCAGCAGTGGACAATCGCGAAAGACCTATGGCTACACCTTC. It is translated as CASSGQSRKTYGYTF.

The CDR3 here is CASSLTGRAYNEQFF. The DNA of the CDR3 is TGCGCCAGCAGCTTGACGGGCAGGGCTTACAATGAGCAGTTCTTC. The chain couples TRBV5-1 to TRBJ2-1; tentative D call: TRBD1 (5 bases). The CDR3 has 15 amino acids. Trimming removed 1 base from V and 4 bases from J, with 12 bases in between. The germline V gene has CDR1 SGHRS and CDR2 YFSETQ.

The rearrangement uses TRBV11-2 and TRBJ2-5; D is unclear. V gave up 5 bases and J gave up 3 bases, with 10 bases separating them. CDR3 length equals 13 residues. Germline V gene data show CDR1 as SGHAT and CDR2 as FQNNGV. The CDR3 is CASSPAWEETQYF. Written as DNA, the CDR3 is TGTGCCAGCAGCCCTGCATGGGAAGAGACCCAGTACTTC.

The chain combines TRBV7-2 with TRBJ1-5; the D gene is possibly TRBD1 (6 bases). V was clipped by 3 bases and J by 4 bases, with 16 bases between them. The germline V gene encodes CDR1 SGHTA and CDR2 FQGNSA. This CDR3 contains 16 residues. This chain's CDR3 is CASSLGGAPRNQPQHF. As DNA, the CDR3 is TGTGCCAGCAGCTTGGGGGGGGCGCCGCGGAATCAGCCCCAGCATTTT.

The gene calls are TRBV11-2 and TRBJ2-5; D uncertain. The CDR3 spans 12 residues. V lost 5 bases to trimming and J lost 5 bases, with 9 bases between them. Germline V lookup: CDR1 SGHAT, CDR2 FQNNGV. CDR3 amino acids: CASSPGVETQYF. The CDR3 region has the DNA TGTGCCAGCAGCCCGGGTGTTGAGACCCAGTACTTC.

The sample holds a few counts of this clone. The genes are TRBV28 and TRBJ1-1; 8 nucleotides agree with TRBD1. The CDR3 length is 14 residues. Germline assignment: CDR1 MDHEN and CDR2 SYDVKM. J lost 6 bases, V lost 6 bases, and 9 bases had no gene match. CDR3 sequence reads: CASSPGGAVAEAFF. For the CDR3, the DNA is TGTGCCAGCAGCCCAGGGGGCGCCGTGGCTGAAGCTTTCTTT.

The chain employs TRBV27 and TRBJ1-1, with D possibly TRBD1 on 5 matching bases. The V end lost 1 base, the J end lost 6 bases, and 9 bases lay between the germline ends. The germline CDR1 and CDR2 sequences are MNHEY and SMNVEV (reference sequence). CDR3 length: 13 amino acids. CDR3 coding DNA: TGTGCCAGCAGTTTATATAGGGGATCTGAAGCTTTCTTT. It translates to CASSLYRGSEAFF.

V gene TRBV29-1 combines with J gene TRBJ2-7, with 9 bases fitting TRBD2. The CDR3 is 15 amino acids. Per the germline V gene, CDR1 is SQVTM and CDR2 is ANQGSEA. V lost 2 bases to trimming and J lost 5 bases; unmatched junction nucleotides: 10. CDR3: CSVEYRASGNHEQYF. The CDR3, as DNA: TGCAGCGTTGAATATCGTGCTAGCGGGAACCACGAGCAGTACTTC.

The V gene is TRBV30, the J gene TRBJ2-7; no clear D. V was pared by 4 bases and J by 2 bases, with 6 bases between. The germline CDR1 and CDR2 sequences are GTSNPN and SVGIG (reference sequence). CDR3 length: 11 residues. In DNA form, the CDR3 reads TGTGCCTGGAAGGGCCCCTACGAGCAGTACTTC. This sequence encodes CAWKGPYEQYF. Variable domain in full (rest from reference TRBV30 and TRBJ2-7): SQTIHQWPATLVQPVGSPLSLECTVEGTSNPNLYWYRQAAGRGLQLLFYSVGIGQISSEVPQNLSASRPQDRQFILSSKKLLLSDSGFYLCAWKGPYEQYFGPGTRLTVT.

Points on this clone: Other DNA sequences in the sample encode the same CDR3. The chain combines TRBV6-5 with TRBJ2-3, with a tentative D call TRBD2 (6 bases). Trimming took off 2 bases at V and 0 bases at J, with 9 bases between the two ends. This CDR3 spans 15 amino acids. In germline, CDR1 is MNHEY, CDR2 SVGAGI. The CDR3 is CASSYGGVSTDTQYF. For the CDR3, the DNA is TGTGCCAGCAGTTACGGAGGGGTTAGCACAGATACGCAGTATTTT.

This clone was observed once. This chain connects TRBV4-1 to TRBJ2-5, with 14 bases aligning to TRBD2. V lost 3 bases, J lost 5 bases, and 11 bases stayed unmatched. The V gene's germline CDR1 is MGHRA and CDR2 YSYEKL. CDR3 length: 18 residues. The CDR3 loop reads CASSHPSGLAGAEETQYF. CDR3 in DNA: TGCGCCAGCAGCCACCCCTCGGGACTAGCGGGAGCTGAGGAGACCCAGTACTTC.

The rearrangement uses TRBV6-5 and TRBJ2-5; TRBD1 matches at 9 bases. The germline V gene encodes CDR1 MNHEY and CDR2 SVGAGI. V shed 7 bases and J 4 bases; nucleotides not matched to a gene: 10. The CDR3 loop spans 15 amino acids. The CDR3 coding sequence is TGTGCCAGCAATTTAAGGGCGACAGGGGGAGAGACCCAGTACTTC. This encodes CASNLRATGGETQYF.

J is TRBJ2-1 and V is TRBV27, with 11 positions matching TRBD2. Germline CDR1 is MNHEY and CDR2 is SMNVEV (reference sequence). CDR3 length: 16 amino acids. Trimming cost V 3 bases and J 5 bases; bases outside gene matches: 6. CDR3 coding DNA: TGTGCCAGCAGTTTTCTAGCGGGGGGCCCTGACAATGAGCAGTTCTTC. It specifies CASSFLAGGPDNEQFF.

This chain connects TRBV10-3 to TRBJ2-3; 7 nucleotides align to TRBD2. The J segment lost 1 base and the V segment lost 5 bases, leaving 12 bases of the junction unmatched. CDR1 and CDR2 (germline): ENHRY, SYGVKD. The CDR3 covers 17 residues. DNA for the CDR3: TGTGCCATCAGTTTATCTACCGGGAGGAGTGGCACAGATACGCAGTATTTT. Its protein is CAISLSTGRSGTDTQYF.

This chain links TRBV4-3 with TRBJ2-6; tentative D call: TRBD1 (6 bases). The V end was cut by 4 bases, the J end by 0 bases, with 13 bases between. The CDR3 consists of 17 residues. The germline V gene has CDR1 LGHNA and CDR2 YSLEER. The CDR3 spells CASSPRTVSSGANVLTF. The CDR3 DNA is TGCGCCAGCAGCCCGAGGACAGTAAGCTCTGGGGCCAACGTCCTGACTTTC.

The rearrangement joins TRBV28 to TRBJ2-7; 11 nucleotides agree with TRBD1. V lost 5 bases, J lost 5 bases, and 8 bases stayed unmatched. The CDR3 contains 15 residues. In germline, CDR1 is MDHEN, CDR2 SYDVKM. This CDR3 reads CASSNGGTGGNEQYF. The CDR3, as DNA: TGTGCCAGCAGTAACGGTGGGACAGGGGGGAACGAGCAGTACTTC.

The chain couples TRBV7-9 to TRBJ2-7; the D gene is possibly TRBD2 (6 bases). Trimming left V 3 bases short and J 2 bases short, with 14 bases between. There are 15 residues in the CDR3. The germline V gene encodes CDR1 SEHNR and CDR2 FQNEAQ (reference sequence). This CDR3 is CASSFVGSGAYEQYF. DNA for the CDR3: TGTGCCAGCAGCTTCGTAGGTAGCGGAGCCTACGAGCAGTACTTC.

This rearrangement joins TRBV15 to TRBJ2-1; TRBD1 might be the D (5 bases). The germline CDR1 and CDR2 sequences are LNHNV and YYDKDF (reference sequence). V lost 0 bases to trimming and J lost 10 bases, with 7 bases between them. CDR3 size: 12 residues. The CDR3: CATSRDRVEQFF. The CDR3, as DNA: TGTGCCACCAGCAGAGACAGGGTCGAGCAGTTCTTC.

The chain has TRBV15 and TRBJ2-5, with D possibly matching TRBD2 (6 bases). The CDR3 extends over 14 amino acids. Germline V gene sequence: CDR1 LNHNV, CDR2 YYDKDF (reference sequence). The V and J ends lost 1 base and 9 bases respectively, with 15 bases between them. CDR3 bases: TGTGCCACCAGCAGAGGACCCGACGGGGAGGCCCAGTACTTC. As protein: CATSRGPDGEAQYF.

The chain joins TRBV2 to TRBJ2-1; D remains unclear. The CDR3 runs 17 residues. The V end lost 0 bases, the J end lost 0 bases, and 12 bases lay between the germline ends. In germline, CDR1 is SNHLY, CDR2 FYNNEI. The CDR3 DNA reads TGTGCCAGCAGTGAAGCGCCAGTCCTAAGCTCCTACAATGAGCAGTTCTTC. Translated: CASSEAPVLSSYNEQFF.

This sequence joins TRBV5-8 and TRBJ2-5, with 8 bases identical to TRBD1. The V and J ends lost 5 bases and 2 bases, in that order; junction bases with no gene match: 8. Germline assignment: CDR1 SGHTS and CDR2 YDEGEE. The CDR3 has 15 amino acids. The chain's CDR3 is CASRSGQVLQETQYF. The CDR3 DNA reads TGTGCCAGCAGATCGGGACAGGTATTGCAAGAGACCCAGTACTTC.

Points on this clone: The sample has other DNA sequences that encode this CDR3 too. The V call is TRBV5-1, the J call TRBJ2-5; TRBD2 matches at 11 bases. CDR3 length: 15 residues. V shed 4 bases, J shed 5 bases, and the junction held 7 bases outside the gene matches. Germline lookup yields CDR1 SGHRS and CDR2 YFSETQ. The CDR3 protein is CASSTGLAGGETQYF. In DNA form, the CDR3 reads TGCGCCAGCAGCACCGGACTAGCGGGCGGGGAGACCCAGTACTTC.

With respect to this clone: Other nucleotide sequences in the sample specify the same CDR3. The V call is TRBV5-1, the J call TRBJ2-3, with 11 bases matching TRBD2. The CDR3 loop spans 16 amino acids. Trimming at V came to 3 bases and at J to 1 base, leaving 4 bases not matched to a gene. CDR1 and CDR2 from the germline V gene are SGHRS and YFSETQ. CDR3 sequence reads: CASSSLAGVGTDTQYF. The CDR3 nucleotides read TGCGCCAGCAGCTCACTAGCGGGAGTCGGCACAGATACGCAGTATTTT. Supplemented by reference TRBV5-1 and TRBJ2-3, the full variable domain reads KAGVTQTPRYLIKTRGQQVTLSCSPISGHRSVSWYQQTPGQGLQFLFEYFSETQRNKGNFPGRFSGRQFSNSRSEMNVSTLELGDSALYLCASSSLAGVGTDTQYFGPGTRLTVL.

The chain links TRBV7-6 to TRBJ2-2; D gene unclear. CDR1 is SGHVS and CDR2 is FNYEAQ in the germline V gene. Trimming took 3 bases from V and 2 from J, leaving 10 bases between them. The length of the CDR3 is 15 residues. CDR3 sequence reads: CASSLETYNTGELFF. The CDR3 DNA sequence: TGTGCCAGCAGCTTGGAAACGTATAACACCGGGGAGCTGTTTTTT.